Below are 8 T cell receptor beta chains sequenced from a single sample in a study of blood T cell repertoires in COVID-19. Clones were read by immunoSEQ multiplex PCR, and TCRdb kept only the in-frame ones, dropping some. The repertoire holds some 200,000 clones, with 70% to 90% as singletons. What was sequenced was peripheral blood. The receptors stem from a woman aged 60-70 years with COVID-19, enrolled during active disease.

The gene calls are TRBV4-1 and TRBJ1-5; 7 bases are shared with TRBD1. The CDR3 runs to 13 residues. V lost 0 bases to trimming and J lost 15 bases; unmatched junction nucleotides: 8. Germline V gene sequence: CDR1 MGHRA, CDR2 YSYEKL. The CDR3: CASSQDQTGSRHF. CDR3 sequence (DNA): TGCGCCAGCAGCCAAGATCAGACAGGGAGCCGGCATTTT.

V is TRBV19 and J is TRBJ1-4; D may be TRBD1 (5 bases). CDR1 is LNHDA, CDR2 SQIVND, per germline (reference sequence). The V gene lost 5 bases and the J gene lost 0 bases, with 13 bases spanning the gap. The CDR3 is 16 residues long. This chain's CDR3 is CASSGGGTATNEKLFF. Here the CDR3 DNA reads TGTGCCAGTAGTGGGGGGGGGACTGCAACTAATGAAAAACTGTTTTTT.

The chain couples TRBV9 to TRBJ2-7; 12 positions agree with TRBD2. The V gene's germline CDR1 is SGDLS and CDR2 YYNGEE. V lost 4 bases and J lost 3; bases outside the gene matches: 8. CDR3 length: 16 residues. The CDR3 DNA is TGTGCCAGCAGCCCACGACTAGCGGGAGTGATCTACGAGCAGTACTTC. It is translated as CASSPRLAGVIYEQYF.

This clone was recorded a few times. The chain combines TRBV19 with TRBJ1-5, with 8 bases matching TRBD1. Germline V lookup: CDR1 LNHDA, CDR2 SQIVND (reference sequence). The CDR3 is made up of 15 amino acids. The V segment lost 3 bases and the J segment 5 bases; nucleotides outside the gene matches: 6. DNA of the CDR3: TGTGCCAGTAGTATGACAGGGGACGTGTATCAGCCCCAGCATTTT. Its translation is CASSMTGDVYQPQHF.

The J gene is TRBJ2-4, the V gene TRBV4-1, with TRBD2 matching 7 bases. The V gene's germline CDR1 is MGHRA and CDR2 YSYEKL. V dropped 4 bases and J dropped 0; count of bases not matched to a gene: 6. The length of the CDR3 is 16 residues. In DNA form, the CDR3 reads TGCGCCAGCAGCCCCCGAGCGGGACTAGCCAAAAACATTCAGTACTTC. Its protein product is CASSPRAGLAKNIQYF.

This clone was found once. This rearrangement joins TRBV6-5 to TRBJ1-2, with D perhaps TRBD1 (5 bases). CDR1 and CDR2 from the germline V gene are MNHEY and SVGAGI. Between the trimmed V and J ends, which lost 2 bases and 0 bases, there was a span of 7 bases. The CDR3 has 14 amino acids. This chain's CDR3 is CASSYRQTNYGYTF. Here the CDR3 DNA reads TGTGCCAGCAGTTACCGACAGACTAACTATGGCTACACCTTC.

The CDR3 nucleotides read TGTGCCAGCAGCCCCGGACTAGCGGAGAGCACAGATACGCAGTATTTT. Translating it yields CASSPGLAESTDTQYF. V is TRBV3-1 (or the pseudogene TRBV3-2) and J is TRBJ2-3, with 10 bases lining up with TRBD2. This CDR3 has 16 residues. The junction had 4 bases not matched to a gene; V was cut back by 4 bases and J by 0 bases. In germline, CDR1 is LGHDT, CDR2 YNNKEL (reference sequence).

This chain connects TRBV5-1 to TRBJ2-2, with 11 nucleotides matching TRBD1. The CDR3 is made up of 16 amino acids. Losses at the gene ends were 4 bases for V and 0 bases for J; bases not matched to a gene: 2. CDR1 SGHRS and CDR2 YFSETQ come from the germline V gene. The CDR3 spells CASSGGQGANTGELFF. CDR3 sequence (DNA): TGCGCCAGCAGCGGGGGACAGGGGGCGAACACCGGGGAGCTGTTTTTT.